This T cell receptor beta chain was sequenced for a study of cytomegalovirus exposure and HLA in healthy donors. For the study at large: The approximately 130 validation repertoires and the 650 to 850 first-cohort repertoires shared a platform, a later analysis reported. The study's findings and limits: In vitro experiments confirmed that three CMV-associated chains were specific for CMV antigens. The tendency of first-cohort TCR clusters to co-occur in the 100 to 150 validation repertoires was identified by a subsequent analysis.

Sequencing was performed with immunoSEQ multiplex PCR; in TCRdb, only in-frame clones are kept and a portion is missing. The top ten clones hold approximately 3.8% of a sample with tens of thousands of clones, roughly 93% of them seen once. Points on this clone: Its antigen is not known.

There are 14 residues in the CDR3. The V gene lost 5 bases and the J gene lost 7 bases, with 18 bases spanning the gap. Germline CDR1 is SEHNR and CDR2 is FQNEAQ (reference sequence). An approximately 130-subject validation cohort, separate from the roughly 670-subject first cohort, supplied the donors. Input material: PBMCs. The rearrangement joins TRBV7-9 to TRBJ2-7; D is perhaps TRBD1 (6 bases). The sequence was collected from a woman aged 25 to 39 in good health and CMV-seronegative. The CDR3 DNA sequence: TGTGCCAGCAGCACCCTACAGGGCTGGGGAGAGCAGTACTTC. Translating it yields CASSTLQGWGEQYF.